Below are 24 T cell receptor beta chains sequenced from a single sample in a study of technical replicates of blood from several donors. Clones were read by immunoSEQ multiplex PCR, and TCRdb kept only the in-frame ones, dropping some. The table lists under 85,000 clones, around 96% of them singletons. Sequenced: T cells isolated from PBMCs. The origin of the receptors is a human donor in good health.

V usage is TRBV7-9 and J usage is TRBJ2-3; D is possibly TRBD2 (6 bases). The germline V gene has CDR1 SEHNR and CDR2 FQNEAQ (reference sequence). The CDR3 consists of 16 residues. Trimming took off 4 bases at V and 0 bases at J, with 14 bases between the two ends. This chain's CDR3 is CASSYPAGTSTDTQYF. DNA of the CDR3: TGTGCCAGCAGCTACCCAGCCGGGACTAGCACAGATACGCAGTATTTT.

The J gene is TRBJ2-2, the V gene TRBV28, with 8 bases fitting TRBD2. V was pared by 2 bases and J by 4 bases, with 3 bases of the junction left unmatched. The CDR3 consists of 15 residues. CDR1 and CDR2 (germline): MDHEN, SYDVKM. The CDR3 DNA reads as TGTGCCAGCAGTTTAAGGCTAGCGGGCACCGGGGAGCTGTTTTTT. Translated, it gives CASSLRLAGTGELFF.

This clone showed up just once. The CDR3 spells CASSYSTDPYQPQHF. The CDR3 nucleotides read TGTGCCAGCAGTTACTCGACAGATCCATATCAGCCCCAGCATTTT. This chain links TRBV6-6 with TRBJ1-5, with D possibly being TRBD1 (5 bases). Trimming pared 0 bases from V and 5 bases from J, leaving 11 bases between. The CDR3 consists of 15 residues. Germline assignment: CDR1 MNHNY and CDR2 SVGAGI (reference sequence).

The rearrangement uses TRBV6-4 and TRBJ2-2; D might be TRBD2 (5 bases). The germline V gene encodes CDR1 MRHNA and CDR2 SNTAGT. The CDR3 has 14 amino acids. Trimming shortened V by 4 bases and J by 7 bases, and 13 bases separated the two germline ends. This chain's CDR3 is CASSALYRGGELFF. The CDR3 region has the DNA TGTGCCAGCAGTGCCTTATACCGGGGCGGGGAGCTGTTTTTT.

This clone was seen only once. The DNA of the CDR3 is TGTGCCAGCAGCTTAATAAGGAGCTCTGGGGCCAACGTCCTGACTTTC. Its translation is CASSLIRSSGANVLTF. The chain uses TRBV7-9 and TRBJ2-6; D gene ambiguous. The CDR3 has 16 residues. The germline V gene has CDR1 SEHNR and CDR2 FQNEAQ (reference sequence). V shed 2 bases and J shed 0 bases, with 8 bases lying between them.

The genes are TRBV10-1 and TRBJ2-5, with a tentative D call TRBD2 (6 bases). V lost 6 bases and J 5 bases, leaving 16 bases between the germline ends. Looked up from germline, CDR1 is WNHNN and CDR2 is SYGVQD (reference sequence). CDR3 length: 14 amino acids. CDR3 nucleotides: TGCGCCAGCAGCTTAGGAGGGCCGGGCGAGACCCAGTACTTC. Its protein is CASSLGGPGETQYF.

This chain joins TRBV28 and TRBJ1-1, with a possible D match to TRBD1 (5 bases). The CDR3 has 13 residues. Trimming left V 6 bases short and J 3 bases short, with 11 bases between. CDR1 is MDHEN and CDR2 is SYDVKM in the germline V gene. The CDR3, as DNA: TGTGCCAGCAGACCTCAGGGATACACTGAAGCTTTCTTT. This gives the protein CASRPQGYTEAFF.

This rearrangement joins TRBV7-8 to TRBJ2-1; the D is unclear. The CDR3 runs to 16 residues. Germline CDR1 SGHVS, CDR2 FQNEAQ. Trimming shortened V by 4 bases and J by 3 bases, and 16 bases separated the two germline ends. Here the CDR3 DNA reads TGTGCCAGCAGCTCTCCTAATCCGGGTTTCTACAATGAGCAGTTCTTC. This sequence encodes CASSSPNPGFYNEQFF.

The CDR3 DNA sequence: TGTGCCAGCAGTGAATCAGGGCTGAACACTGAAGCTTTCTTT. Translated, it gives CASSESGLNTEAFF. The rearrangement joins TRBV2 to TRBJ1-1; tentative D call: TRBD1 (5 bases). With 2 bases removed from V and 0 bases from J, the gap between germline ends came to 7 bases. Germline loops: CDR1 SNHLY, CDR2 FYNNEI. This CDR3 is built from 14 residues.

The V and J genes are TRBV13 and TRBJ2-7; 13 nucleotides agree with TRBD2. Per germline, CDR1 PRHDT and CDR2 FYEKMQ (reference sequence). The length of the CDR3 is 16 residues. V lost 3 bases to trimming and J lost 5 bases; unmatched junction nucleotides: 7. CDR3 coding DNA: TGTGCCAGCAGCTTGAGGACTAGCGGGAGTGGGAACGAGCAGTACTTC. Encoded protein: CASSLRTSGSGNEQYF.

The V and J genes are TRBV9 and TRBJ2-1; 10 nucleotides match TRBD2. The germline CDR1 and CDR2 sequences are SGDLS and YYNGEE. The CDR3 has 16 amino acids. V dropped 3 bases and J dropped 3; count of bases not matched to a gene: 6. The CDR3 DNA reads TGTGCCAGCAGCGCCCATAGCGGGAGGAACTACAATGAGCAGTTCTTC. Translation: CASSAHSGRNYNEQFF.

This clone has a single count. The genes are TRBV29-1 and TRBJ2-1; D might be TRBD2 (5 bases). The CDR3 sequence is 13 residues long. V shed 2 bases and J shed 5 bases, with 10 bases lying between them. Germline V lookup: CDR1 SQVTM, CDR2 ANQGSEA. The CDR3 sequence is CSVELGDHNEQFF. The CDR3 region has the DNA TGCAGCGTTGAACTGGGAGACCACAATGAGCAGTTCTTC.

V and J are TRBV9 and TRBJ2-2; unclear D gene. CDR1 SGDLS and CDR2 YYNGEE come from the germline V gene. The ends were cut back, 3 bases at V and 6 bases at J, with 6 bases in the middle. The CDR3 contains 12 residues. The CDR3 here is CASSGLSGELFF. CDR3 DNA sequence: TGTGCCAGCAGCGGGCTTTCCGGGGAGCTGTTTTTT.

Points on this clone: This CDR3 is also generated by other DNA sequences in the sample. The V and J genes are TRBV9 and TRBJ2-3; D perhaps matches TRBD2 (5 bases). Trimming removed 0 bases from V and 2 bases from J, with 7 bases in between. This CDR3 is built from 14 residues. CDR1 SGDLS and CDR2 YYNGEE come from the germline V gene. The CDR3 DNA is TGTGCCAGCAGCGTAGCGGGAAACACAGATACGCAGTATTTT. Translated: CASSVAGNTDTQYF.

This clone was detected only a few times. The J gene is TRBJ1-1, the V gene TRBV4-1; D not certain. This CDR3 is built from 13 residues. The V end lost 5 bases, the J end lost 4 bases, and 11 bases lay between the germline ends. Germline V gives CDR1 MGHRA, CDR2 YSYEKL. The CDR3 spells CASSSRLGTEAFF. For the CDR3, the DNA is TGCGCCAGCAGCTCCCGACTTGGCACTGAAGCTTTCTTT.

This clone was seen only once. This chain connects TRBV20-1 to TRBJ2-5, with unresolved D. V was clipped by 5 bases and J by 2 bases, with 3 bases between them. CDR3 length equals 10 residues. CDR1 is DFQATT and CDR2 is SNEGSKA in the germline V gene (reference sequence). CDR3 amino acids: CSAEQETQYF. The CDR3 DNA follows: TGCAGTGCTGAGCAAGAGACCCAGTACTTC.

This chain links TRBV7-6 with TRBJ2-7, with TRBD2 matching over 9 bases. From germline, CDR1 is SGHVS and CDR2 FNYEAQ. The V segment lost 1 base and the J segment 2 bases; nucleotides outside the gene matches: 3. This CDR3 contains 15 residues. CDR3 sequence (DNA): TGTGCCAGCAGCTTAGGGGGCGGGAGGGCCTACGAGCAGTACTTC. This gives the protein CASSLGGGRAYEQYF.

In its sample, this clone was seen once. The chain recombines TRBV2 with TRBJ2-1, with 9 bases aligning to TRBD2. V trimming: 5 bases; J trimming: 2 bases; junction bases outside the gene matches: 13. The germline V gene has CDR1 SNHLY and CDR2 FYNNEI. The CDR3 consists of 18 residues. CDR3 bases: TGTGCCAGCAGTCGCCCTCGCCTAGCGGGAACCACCTACAATGAGCAGTTCTTC. Amino acids: CASSRPRLAGTTYNEQFF.

V usage is TRBV13 and J usage is TRBJ2-1; D is uncertain. The ends were cut back, 4 bases at V and 4 bases at J, with 8 bases in the middle. Looked up from germline, CDR1 is PRHDT and CDR2 is FYEKMQ (reference sequence). CDR3 length equals 13 residues. The CDR3 reads CASSYTPYNEQFF. The CDR3, as DNA: TGTGCCAGCAGCTACACGCCGTACAATGAGCAGTTCTTC.

The J gene is TRBJ2-5, the V gene TRBV6-1; D gene unclear. Germline assignment: CDR1 MNHNS and CDR2 SASEGT. The CDR3 extends over 13 amino acids. V was shortened by 3 bases and J by 7 bases, with 12 bases between the two germline ends. The CDR3 loop reads CASSDSPPGTQYF. The CDR3 DNA reads TGTGCCAGCAGTGATTCGCCTCCGGGGACCCAGTACTTC.

A single count supports this clone. The chain has TRBV7-9 and TRBJ2-1, with D possibly being TRBD1 (5 bases). V lost 6 bases to trimming and J lost 7 bases, with 10 bases between them. The CDR3 is 12 amino acids. Germline V CDR1 and CDR2: SEHNR, FQNEAQ (reference sequence). The CDR3 loop reads CASRPGKNEQFF. CDR3 coding DNA: TGTGCCAGCAGACCAGGGAAAAATGAGCAGTTCTTC.

The J gene is TRBJ2-7, the V gene TRBV4-2, with 12 bases aligning to TRBD2. The CDR3 sequence is 15 residues long. CDR1 is LGHNA, CDR2 YNFKEQ, per germline. V was pared by 4 bases and J by 3 bases, with 4 bases of the junction left unmatched. This CDR3 is CASSLGLAGSYEQYF. The CDR3 DNA reads TGTGCCAGCAGCCTCGGACTAGCGGGAAGCTACGAGCAGTACTTC.

The genes are TRBV7-2 and TRBJ1-5; D is uncertain. This CDR3 has 17 residues. Trimming removed 2 bases from V and 2 bases from J, with 16 bases in between. Germline CDR1 reads SGHTA; CDR2 reads FQGNSA. This CDR3 is CASSLFPAGEGNQPQHF. The CDR3 region has the DNA TGTGCCAGCAGCTTATTCCCCGCCGGGGAGGGCAATCAGCCCCAGCATTTT. Full variable domain (rest looked up from reference TRBV7-2 and TRBJ1-5): GAGVSQSPSNKVTEKGKDVELRCDPISGHTALYWYRQSLGQGLEFLIYFQGNSAPDKSGLPSDRFSAERTGGSVSTLTIQRTQQEDSAVYLCASSLFPAGEGNQPQHFGDGTRLSIL.

This chain connects TRBV12-5 to TRBJ2-3; no definite D call. The V end was cut by 6 bases, the J end by 0 bases, with 4 bases between. Germline V gives CDR1 LGHNT, CDR2 FRNRAP. This CDR3 has 12 residues. CDR3 sequence reads: CASGLSTDTQYF. CDR3 in DNA: TGTGCTAGTGGACTCAGCACAGATACGCAGTATTTT.